These 18 T cell receptor beta chains share one sample of origin, sequenced in a study of cytomegalovirus exposure and HLA in healthy donors. 60 Vbeta and 13 Jbeta primers were used in PCR. The data were produced by immunoSEQ multiplex PCR, yet TCRdb's version contains in-frame clones alone and is incomplete. The sample holds tens of thousands of clones. The sample was PBMCs. These receptor sequences come from a man aged 45-60 years in good health and CMV-seronegative.

The chain couples TRBV5-6 to TRBJ2-3; weak D call: TRBD2 (7 bases). Germline loops: CDR1 SGHDT, CDR2 YYEEEE. V lost 2 bases, J lost 3 bases, and 10 bases lay in between. CDR3 length: 14 residues. The chain's CDR3 is CASSLQGGTDTQYF. Written as DNA, the CDR3 is TGTGCCAGCAGCTTACAGGGAGGGACAGATACGCAGTATTTT.

The chain combines TRBV6-1 with TRBJ2-7; possibly TRBD2 for D (6 bases). The germline V and J ends were trimmed by 1 base and 6 bases, with 13 bases remaining between them. CDR3 length: 14 amino acids. CDR1 and CDR2 (germline): MNHNS, SASEGT. The CDR3 loop reads CASSEVGGFGEQYF. The CDR3 DNA follows: TGTGCCAGCAGTGAAGTAGGAGGGTTCGGCGAGCAGTACTTC.

V gene TRBV6-5 combines with J gene TRBJ1-1; TRBD1 agrees at 9 bases. V gave up 5 bases and J gave up 2 bases; unmatched junction bases: 3. The CDR3 length is 14 residues. CDR1 MNHEY and CDR2 SVGAGI come from the germline V gene. The CDR3 region is CASSKDRGNTEAFF. CDR3 nucleotide sequence: TGTGCCAGCAGTAAGGACAGGGGAAACACTGAAGCTTTCTTT.

V usage is TRBV2 and J usage is TRBJ2-5; D possibly corresponds to TRBD2 (6 bases). Germline CDR1 and CDR2: SNHLY and FYNNEI. V gave up 4 bases and J gave up 5 bases, with 11 bases separating them. CDR3 length equals 13 residues. DNA for the CDR3: TGTGCCAGCAGTGCGGAGGGGACGGAGACCCAGTACTTC. Protein sequence: CASSAEGTETQYF.

The chain employs TRBV18 and TRBJ2-5; 9 nucleotides agree with TRBD1. The length of the CDR3 is 15 residues. Germline loops: CDR1 KGHSH, CDR2 LQKENI. V lost 1 base to trimming and J lost 5 bases; unmatched junction nucleotides: 5. The CDR3 DNA sequence: TGTGCCAGCTCACCACTACAGGGGGCGCAGGAGACCCAGTACTTC. Translating it yields CASSPLQGAQETQYF.

CDR3 DNA sequence: TGCAGCGTTGAAATTCGGGGGAACAATGAGCAGTTCTTC. Its protein is CSVEIRGNNEQFF. The chain recombines TRBV29-1 with TRBJ2-1; possibly TRBD2 for D (6 bases). CDR1 and CDR2 from the germline V gene are SQVTM and ANQGSEA. The CDR3 covers 13 residues. V gave up 2 bases and J gave up 5 bases, with 10 bases separating them.

The CDR3 loop reads CSGSTGGRGYTF. The CDR3 nucleotides are TGCAGCGGAAGTACAGGGGGTCGTGGCTACACCTTC. The chain has TRBV29-1 and TRBJ1-2, with 8 bases aligning to TRBD1. The trim removed 7 bases at V and 7 bases at J, leaving 8 bases unmatched. The CDR3 has 12 amino acids. Germline values: CDR1 SQVTM, CDR2 ANQGSEA.

In nucleotides, the CDR3 is TGCGCCAGCAGCTTGGATAGACAGGGCGGGACCTACGAGCAGTACTTC. Its protein product is CASSLDRQGGTYEQYF. The chain uses TRBV5-1 and TRBJ2-7; a weak D match, TRBD1 (7 bases). V lost 0 bases to trimming and J lost 2 bases, with 15 bases between them. The CDR3 totals 16 residues. The germline CDR1 and CDR2 sequences are SGHRS and YFSETQ. The complete variable domain, with remaining parts taken from reference TRBV5-1 and TRBJ2-7, reads KAGVTQTPRYLIKTRGQQVTLSCSPISGHRSVSWYQQTPGQGLQFLFEYFSETQRNKGNFPGRFSGRQFSNSRSEMNVSTLELGDSALYLCASSLDRQGGTYEQYFGPGTRLTVT.

The V and J genes are TRBV5-1 and TRBJ2-5; D unclear. Between the trimmed V and J ends, which lost 0 bases and 5 bases, there was a span of 11 bases. Per germline, CDR1 SGHRS and CDR2 YFSETQ. The CDR3 has 14 amino acids. The CDR3 coding sequence is TGCGCCAGCAGCTTGGCTTCTCAGAGGGAGACCCAGTACTTC. Its protein is CASSLASQRETQYF.

The chain combines TRBV5-5 with TRBJ2-5, with D perhaps TRBD1 (6 bases). The germline CDR1 and CDR2 sequences are SGHKS and YYEKEE (reference sequence). CDR3 length: 15 amino acids. The V end was cut by 5 bases, the J end by 2 bases, with 16 bases between. CDR3 nucleotide sequence: TGTGCCAGCAGAGACGGACAGAGTAGACAAGAGACCCAGTACTTC. It codes for CASRDGQSRQETQYF.

The rearrangement joins TRBV9 to TRBJ1-3; D gene uncertain. The CDR3 is 14 amino acids. Germline values: CDR1 SGDLS, CDR2 YYNGEE. The ends were cut back, 0 bases at V and 4 bases at J, with 8 bases in the middle. DNA of the CDR3: TGTGCCAGCAGCGTAGAAACAGTAGGAAACACCATATATTTT. This encodes CASSVETVGNTIYF. The full variable domain, completed using reference TRBV9 and TRBJ1-3, is DSGVTQTPKHLITATGQRVTLRCSPRSGDLSVYWYQQSLDQGLQFLIQYYNGEERAKGNILERFSAQQFPDLHSELNLSSLELGDSALYFCASSVETVGNTIYFGEGSWLTVV.

The chain couples TRBV29-1 to TRBJ2-2; TRBD1 aligns across 7 bases. The germline CDR1 and CDR2 sequences are SQVTM and ANQGSEA. This CDR3 spans 16 amino acids. The V segment lost 0 bases and the J segment 5 bases; nucleotides outside the gene matches: 9. The CDR3 is CSVEELRQGVTGELFF. Written as DNA, the CDR3 is TGCAGCGTTGAAGAACTCAGACAGGGCGTGACCGGGGAGCTGTTTTTT.

This rearrangement joins TRBV7-9 to TRBJ2-7; 9 bases line up with TRBD1. This CDR3 region has 15 residues. J lost 3 bases, V lost 4 bases, and 7 bases had no gene match. Germline V gene data show CDR1 as SEHNR and CDR2 as FQNEAQ (reference sequence). The CDR3 reads CASSSPGTGNYEQYF. Written as DNA, the CDR3 is TGTGCCAGCAGCTCACCAGGGACAGGGAACTACGAGCAGTACTTC.

This rearrangement joins TRBV5-4 to TRBJ1-3; 8 nucleotides match TRBD1. This CDR3 spans 16 amino acids. J was trimmed by 0 bases and V by 8 bases; bases with no gene match: 10. Germline assignment: CDR1 SGHNT and CDR2 YYREEE (reference sequence). For the CDR3, the DNA is TGTGCCAGAGACAGGGGCCCAATTAGCTCTGGAAACACCATATATTTT. It encodes CARDRGPISSGNTIYF.

The chain employs TRBV19 and TRBJ2-1, with a weak D call TRBD2 (6 bases). Germline assignment: CDR1 LNHDA and CDR2 SQIVND (reference sequence). V was trimmed by 0 bases and J by 12 bases, leaving 9 bases between them. This CDR3 comprises 12 residues. CDR3: CASSIDRDWQFF. CDR3 DNA: TGTGCCAGTAGTATAGATCGGGACTGGCAGTTCTTC.

CDR3 residues: CASSIGPGQLNEKLFF. The CDR3 coding sequence is TGTGCCAGCAGTATCGGCCCGGGACAGCTTAATGAAAAACTGTTTTTT. The chain couples TRBV6-6 to TRBJ1-4, with 7 bases matching TRBD1. This CDR3 has 16 amino acids. The J segment lost 4 bases and the V segment lost 5 bases, leaving 10 bases of the junction unmatched. Germline V gene data show CDR1 as MNHNY and CDR2 as SVGAGI (reference sequence).

The chain recombines TRBV19 with TRBJ2-7; D is undetermined. There are 14 residues in the CDR3. Trimming left V 1 base short and J 3 bases short, with 10 bases between. Germline CDR1 LNHDA, CDR2 SQIVND (reference sequence). CDR3 residues: CASSIAAGNYEQYF. CDR3 in DNA: TGTGCCAGTAGTATAGCCGCAGGAAACTACGAGCAGTACTTC.

The chain is built from TRBV7-9 and TRBJ1-1; a possible D gene is TRBD1 (6 bases). Germline CDR1 SEHNR, CDR2 FQNEAQ (reference sequence). Trimming shortened V by 7 bases and J by 0 bases, and 12 bases separated the two germline ends. The CDR3 runs 14 residues. The DNA of the CDR3 is TGTGCCAGCAACCCCGGACAGATGAACACTGAAGCTTTCTTT. Protein sequence: CASNPGQMNTEAFF.